This is a list of T cell receptor beta chains from one sample in a study of T-cell reconstitution after alpha-beta-depleted transplantation in children. TCRdb re-derived calls from the PCR reads in MiXCR, one entry per CDR3 protein. The top ten hold around 15% of the sample, which has about 460,000 distinct CDR3 sequences, 11% seen once. The specimen was PBMCs, mostly from graft donor cells, collected 180 days after TCRalphabeta/CD19-depleted stem cell transplant. The receptors shown here come from a female patient aged 2-10 years who had a stem cell transplant for aplastic anemia, so the T cells may come from the graft donor. CDR3s include the opening cysteine and the closing phenylalanine or tryptophan. A D gene is named only where the DNA matches it firmly. Size tells how often a clone was seen (once, few, many) or the class of an expanded clone, and some rows leave it out.

J: TRBJ2-1
V: TRBV2
D: .
length: 13
size: .
DNA: TGTGCCAGCAGTGAAGCCAGGGACCATGAGCAGTTCTTC
CDR3: CASSEARDHEQFF

J: TRBJ2-7
V: TRBV29-1
D: TRBD1
length: 14
size: many
DNA: TGCAGCTGCTCCTTACGACAGGGGGCAAGGGAGCAGTACTTC
CDR3: CSCSLRQGAREQYF

J: TRBJ1-2
V: TRBV4-3
D: .
length: 13
size: few
DNA: TGCGCCAGCAGCTCCCGGTCAGGCTATGGCTACACCTTC
CDR3: CASSSRSGYGYTF

J: TRBJ2-3
V: TRBV15
D: TRBD2
length: 16
size: .
DNA: TGTGCCACCAGCTTGAGACTAGCGGGAGGGTCAGATACGCAGTATTTT
CDR3: CATSLRLAGGSDTQYF

J: TRBJ1-1
V: TRBV29-1
D: .
length: 20
size: .
DNA: TGCAGCGTCGCCCGCCGACAGGTCGACGTGGAGAGGGGAGGGGGCACTGAAGCTTTCTTT
CDR3: CSVARRQVDVERGGGTEAFF

J: TRBJ2-5
V: TRBV29-1
D: .
length: 15
size: many
DNA: TGCAGCGTTGAGATAGGCGGGACCAGCCAAGAGACCCAGTACTTC
CDR3: CSVEIGGTSQETQYF

J: TRBJ1-5
V: TRBV3-1
D: .
length: 14
size: few
DNA: TGTGCCAGCAGCCAGGAGGTTGGCAATCAGCCCCAGCATTTT
CDR3: CASSQEVGNQPQHF

J: TRBJ1-2
V: TRBV28
D: .
length: 14
size: few
DNA: TGTGCCAGCAGACCCCAGGGGAGCTACTATGGCTACACCTTC
CDR3: CASRPQGSYYGYTF

J: TRBJ2-4
V: TRBV7-9
D: .
length: 17
size: few
DNA: TGTGCCAGCAGCACTGGACCGCCTCGGAAGGCCAAAAACATTCAGTACTTC
CDR3: CASSTGPPRKAKNIQYF

J: TRBJ2-1
V: TRBV12-3/TRBV12-4
D: TRBD2
length: 18
size: .
DNA: TGTACCAGCAGTTGGAGCGGGAGGGCCGAAACGGTCGACAATGAGCAGTTCTTC
CDR3: CTSSWSGRAETVDNEQFF

J: TRBJ1-4
V: TRBV5-1
D: .
length: 15
size: few
DNA: TGCGCCAGCAGCGCCGGAGGGGGGCGCAGTGAAAAACTGTTTTTT
CDR3: CASSAGGGRSEKLFF

J: TRBJ1-3
V: TRBV12-3/TRBV12-4
D: .
length: 13
size: few
DNA: TGTGCCAGCGGATTTTTCTCTGGAAACACCATATATTTT
CDR3: CASGFFSGNTIYF

J: TRBJ2-3
V: TRBV5-1
D: TRBD2
length: 17
size: .
DNA: TGCGCCAGCACCCCGGACCCTAGCGGGATAGCTGTAGATACGCAGTATTTT
CDR3: CASTPDPSGIAVDTQYF

J: TRBJ2-1
V: TRBV10-3
D: TRBD2
length: 19
size: many
DNA: TGTGCCATCAGTGAGTCATTCAGGGATCTAGCGGGAGTCAGCAATGAGCAGTTCTTC
CDR3: CAISESFRDLAGVSNEQFF

J: TRBJ2-5
V: TRBV24-1
D: TRBD2
length: 15
size: many
DNA: TGTGCCACCAGTGATCCCGGACTAGCGGAAGAGACCCAGTACTTC
CDR3: CATSDPGLAEETQYF

J: TRBJ1-5
V: TRBV5-5
D: .
length: 16
size: .
DNA: TGTGCCAGCAGCTTGGGACAGCTCTATAGCAATCAGCCCCAGCATTTT
CDR3: CASSLGQLYSNQPQHF

J: TRBJ2-1
V: TRBV12-3/TRBV12-4
D: .
length: 15
size: many
DNA: TGTGCCAGCAGTCTCACGAGGGGGTCCTACAATGAGCAGTTCTTC
CDR3: CASSLTRGSYNEQFF

J: TRBJ2-3
V: TRBV6-1
D: TRBD1
length: 15
size: few
DNA: TGTGCCAGCAGCCTGGGACAGCCGCTCAGGGATACGCAGTATTTT
CDR3: CASSLGQPLRDTQYF

J: TRBJ1-4
V: TRBV3-1
D: .
length: 15
size: .
DNA: TGTGCCAGCAGCCCCCGGACGGCAACTAATGAAAAACTGTTTTTT
CDR3: CASSPRTATNEKLFF

J: TRBJ1-5
V: TRBV7-9
D: .
length: 16
size: .
DNA: TGTGCCAGCAGCTTAGCTGGGCCTACGGGCAATCAGCCCCAGCATTTT
CDR3: CASSLAGPTGNQPQHF

J: TRBJ2-2
V: TRBV6-2/TRBV6-3
D: TRBD2
length: 18
size: .
DNA: TGTGCCAGCAGTTATAGCCTGACTAGCGGGTTTGGTACCGGGGAGCTGTTTTTT
CDR3: CASSYSLTSGFGTGELFF

J: TRBJ2-2
V: TRBV29-1
D: .
length: 14
size: .
DNA: TGCAGCGTTAGACAAACAGACACCACCGGGGAGCTGTTTTTT
CDR3: CSVRQTDTTGELFF

J: TRBJ2-3
V: TRBV13
D: TRBD2
length: 16
size: .
DNA: TGTGCCAGCAGCTTCCTAGCGGGGATGAGCACAGATACGCAGTATTTT
CDR3: CASSFLAGMSTDTQYF

J: TRBJ2-1
V: TRBV5-4
D: .
length: 13
size: .
DNA: TGTGCCAGCAGCATCAGAATCTACAATGAGCAGTTCTTC
CDR3: CASSIRIYNEQFF

J: TRBJ2-1
V: TRBV5-1
D: .
length: 15
size: .
DNA: TGCGCCAGCAGCTTGGAAGCCCCTTCCTACAATGAGCAGTTCTTC
CDR3: CASSLEAPSYNEQFF

J: TRBJ1-3
V: TRBV6-1
D: .
length: 15
size: few
DNA: TGTGCCAGCAGGCTAGAGGGTGCCTCTGGAAACACCATATATTTT
CDR3: CASRLEGASGNTIYF

J: TRBJ2-3
V: TRBV7-2
D: .
length: 14
size: few
DNA: TGTGCCAGCAGCCCATCTTCCCCGGGTTATACGCAGTATTTT
CDR3: CASSPSSPGYTQYF

J: TRBJ1-2
V: TRBV25-1
D: .
length: 16
size: .
DNA: TGTGCCAGCAGTGAACCCGATGGCAGGCGAAACTATGGCTACACCTTC
CDR3: CASSEPDGRRNYGYTF

J: TRBJ2-3
V: TRBV20-1
D: .
length: 13
size: many
DNA: TGCAGTGCTAGAGCGCAGGGCTGGGATACGCAGTATTTT
CDR3: CSARAQGWDTQYF

J: TRBJ2-7
V: TRBV5-1
D: TRBD2
length: 14
size: .
DNA: TGCGCCAGCAGCCTGGGACTACCTCTACGAAGGGAGTACTTC
CDR3: CASSLGLPLRREYF

J: TRBJ2-1
V: TRBV12-3/TRBV12-4
D: .
length: 17
size: .
DNA: TGTGCCAGCAGTTCCCAAGGACTATTACCCTCCTACAATGAGCAGTTCTTC
CDR3: CASSSQGLLPSYNEQFF

J: TRBJ2-2
V: TRBV20-1
D: TRBD2
length: 14
size: .
DNA: TGCAGTGCTAGAAAGGCGCGGGAGATCGGGGAGCTGTTTTTT
CDR3: CSARKAREIGELFF

J: TRBJ1-4
V: TRBV12-3/TRBV12-4
D: .
length: 14
size: many
DNA: TGTGCCAGCAGTCCCGTTTCAACTAATGAAAAACTGTTTTTT
CDR3: CASSPVSTNEKLFF

J: TRBJ2-7
V: TRBV20-1
D: .
length: 16
size: few
DNA: TGCAGTGCTAGGCCTGGGGGGAGCGGAAGTTCCCACGAGCAGTACTTC
CDR3: CSARPGGSGSSHEQYF

J: TRBJ2-1
V: TRBV12-3/TRBV12-4
D: TRBD2
length: 14
size: many
DNA: TGTGCCAGCAGTCTAGCGGTCTCCTACAATGAGCAGTTCTTC
CDR3: CASSLAVSYNEQFF

J: TRBJ2-2
V: TRBV5-6
D: .
length: 14
size: .
DNA: TGTGCCAGCGGGTTAGGTCTACATGGCGGGGAGCTGTTTTTT
CDR3: CASGLGLHGGELFF

J: TRBJ2-1
V: TRBV28
D: .
length: 12
size: few
DNA: TGTGCCAGCAGTTCACGGCTTCAGGGGCAGTTCTTC
CDR3: CASSSRLQGQFF

J: TRBJ2-5
V: TRBV3-1
D: TRBD1
length: 15
size: few
DNA: TGTGCCAGCACCCTGGACAGGGGGTACCAAGAGACCCAGTACTTC
CDR3: CASTLDRGYQETQYF

J: TRBJ1-5
V: TRBV7-2
D: .
length: 15
size: .
DNA: TGTGCCAGCAGCCCCCTGGGAGGTAGCAATCAGCCCCAGCATTTT
CDR3: CASSPLGGSNQPQHF

J: TRBJ2-2
V: TRBV5-4
D: .
length: 19
size: few
DNA: TGTGCCAGCCGGTCCTCCCGCTTGGCCACTTCTGGGGGTACCGGGGAGCTGTTTTTT
CDR3: CASRSSRLATSGGTGELFF

J: TRBJ2-7
V: TRBV11-2
D: TRBD1
length: 14
size: .
DNA: TGTGCCAGCAGCACCGCCCGGACAGGAACCGAGCAGTACTTC
CDR3: CASSTARTGTEQYF

J: TRBJ2-3
V: TRBV6-5
D: TRBD1
length: 15
size: many
DNA: TGTGCCAGCAGTTACCCTGACAGGGCACGAGATACGCAGTATTTT
CDR3: CASSYPDRARDTQYF

J: TRBJ2-3
V: TRBV12-3/TRBV12-4
D: TRBD2
length: 15
size: .
DNA: TGTGCCAGCAGTACACCTAGCGGGGCCACAGATACGCAGTATTTT
CDR3: CASSTPSGATDTQYF

J: TRBJ2-3
V: TRBV7-2
D: TRBD1
length: 15
size: .
DNA: TGTGCCAGCAGCTTCGGGGACAGGGCAGTAGATACGCAGTATTTT
CDR3: CASSFGDRAVDTQYF

J: TRBJ2-7
V: TRBV18
D: .
length: 14
size: few
DNA: TGTGCCAGCTCACCACCGAAACGGTCCTACGAGCAGTACTTC
CDR3: CASSPPKRSYEQYF

J: TRBJ2-2
V: TRBV5-7
D: .
length: 16
size: .
DNA: TGTGCCAGCAGCCCCGGGACTCGACCGAGAACCGGGGAGCTGTTTTTT
CDR3: CASSPGTRPRTGELFF